This T cell receptor (beta chain) was sequenced for a study of shared clonotypes between healthy human individuals. After removal of 4 bases from V and 8 bases from J, the junction contained 10 bases not matched to a gene. Germline lookup yields CDR1 MNHNS and CDR2 SASEGT. This CDR3 has 14 residues. Using immunoSEQ multiplex PCR, the repertoire was profiled, and TCRdb retains in-frame clones only, with some absent. The sample contains more than 500,000 clones, 85% to 95% of which appear only once. Selected positively for CCR7 and CD45RO-negative, naive CD8 cells excluded terminally differentiated effector memory CD45RA+ cells. Study-wide findings and caveats: Enrolling few donors narrowed the genetic and exposure-history diversity that was represented. Apart from blood, nothing was sampled; tissue repertoires likely differ. Compared with clonotypes that all four donors shared, non-shared clonotypes had lower generation probabilities. It was observed that 5% to 6.5% of naive CD4 clonotypes were shared across several donors.

Concerning this clone itself: Its antigen remains unidentified.

What was sequenced was naive CD8+ T cells sorted from blood. The receptor was isolated from a woman in her 30s in good health. The chain has TRBV6-1 and TRBJ1-2; 7 bases line up with TRBD1. The CDR3 spells CASSVLGQTLGYTF. The CDR3 nucleotides are TGTGCCAGCAGTGTCTTGGGACAGACTCTCGGCTACACCTTC.